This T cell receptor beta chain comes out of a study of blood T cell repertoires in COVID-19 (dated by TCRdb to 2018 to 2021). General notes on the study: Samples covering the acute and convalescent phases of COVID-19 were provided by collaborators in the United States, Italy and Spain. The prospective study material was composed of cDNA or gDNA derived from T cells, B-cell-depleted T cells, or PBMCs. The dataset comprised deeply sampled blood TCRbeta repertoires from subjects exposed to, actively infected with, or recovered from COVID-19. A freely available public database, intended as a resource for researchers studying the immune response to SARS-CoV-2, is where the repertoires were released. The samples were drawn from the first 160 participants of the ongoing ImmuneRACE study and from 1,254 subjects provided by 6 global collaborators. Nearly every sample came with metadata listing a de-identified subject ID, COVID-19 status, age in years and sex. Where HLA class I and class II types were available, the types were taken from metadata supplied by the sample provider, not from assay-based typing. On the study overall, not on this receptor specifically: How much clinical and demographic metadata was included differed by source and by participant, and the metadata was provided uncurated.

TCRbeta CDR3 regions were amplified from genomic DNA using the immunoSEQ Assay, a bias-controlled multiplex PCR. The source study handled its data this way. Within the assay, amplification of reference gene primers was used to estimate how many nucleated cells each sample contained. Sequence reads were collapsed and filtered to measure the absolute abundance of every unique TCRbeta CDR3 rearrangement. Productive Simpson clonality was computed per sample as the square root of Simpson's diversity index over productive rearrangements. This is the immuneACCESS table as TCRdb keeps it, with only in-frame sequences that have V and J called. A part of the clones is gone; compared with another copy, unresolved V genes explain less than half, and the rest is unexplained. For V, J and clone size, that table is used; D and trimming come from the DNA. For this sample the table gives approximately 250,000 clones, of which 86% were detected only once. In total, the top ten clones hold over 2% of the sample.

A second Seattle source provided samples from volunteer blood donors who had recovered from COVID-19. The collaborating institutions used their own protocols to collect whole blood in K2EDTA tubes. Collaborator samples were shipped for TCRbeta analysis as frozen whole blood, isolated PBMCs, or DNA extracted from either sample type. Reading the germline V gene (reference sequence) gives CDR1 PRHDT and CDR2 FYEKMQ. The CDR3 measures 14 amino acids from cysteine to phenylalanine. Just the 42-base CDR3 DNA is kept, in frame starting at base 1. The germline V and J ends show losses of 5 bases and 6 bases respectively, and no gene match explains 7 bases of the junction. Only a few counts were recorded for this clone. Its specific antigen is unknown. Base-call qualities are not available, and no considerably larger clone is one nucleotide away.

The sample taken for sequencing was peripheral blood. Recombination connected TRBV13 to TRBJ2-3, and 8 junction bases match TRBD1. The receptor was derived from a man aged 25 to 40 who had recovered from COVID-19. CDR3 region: CASSHQGATDTQYF. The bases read TGTGCCAGCAGCCATCAGGGGGCAACGGATACGCAGTATTTT.